A single TCR beta chain is shown here with its context. Amplified TCR beta CDR3 regions came from RNA transcripts. Researchers ran a first-round RT-PCR on the TCR CDR3 using the HTBI primer set. TCRdb independently ran MiXCR on the multiplex PCR reads; one entry per CDR3 protein. The profile covers a few hundred thousand distinct CDR3 sequences, with approximately 15% appearing a single time and about 15% taken by the ten largest. In germline, CDR1 is MNHNS, CDR2 SASEGT. The CDR3 is 16 residues long. Trimming cost V 6 bases and J 8 bases, with 23 bases left between them. The data are from a study of T cells in Graves' hyperthyroidism and ophthalmopathy.

The sequencing input was blood. This TCR was recovered from a woman aged 35 to 49 with Graves' hyperthyroidism. This chain connects TRBV6-1 to TRBJ2-1, with a weak D call TRBD2 (6 bases). The CDR3 region is CASRSRVAAVLDEQFF. DNA for the CDR3: TGTGCCAGCAGATCCCGGGTAGCGGCGGTGCTCGATGAGCAGTTCTTC.